The 20 T cell receptor beta chains below all came from one sample that was sequenced in a study of Tregs in tolerant kidney transplant recipients. TCRdb's table, derived via immunoSEQ multiplex PCR, lists solely in-frame clones and lacks some. The table includes under 50,000 clones, about 90% detected once. The source material was Tregs from blood. These receptor sequences come from a human donor in good health.

V is TRBV6-5 and J is TRBJ1-2; D is possibly TRBD1 (5 bases). The CDR3 covers 12 residues. Germline CDR1 reads MNHEY; CDR2 reads SVGAGI. The V end was cut by 9 bases, the J end by 7 bases, with 15 bases between. This chain's CDR3 is CASRGLLGGYTF. The CDR3 bases are TGTGCCAGTAGGGGACTCCTCGGTGGCTACACCTTC.

The chain employs TRBV7-9 and TRBJ2-3; TRBD1 matches at 8 bases. Germline CDR1 and CDR2: SEHNR and FQNEAQ (reference sequence). CDR3 length equals 15 residues. J lost 4 bases, V lost 5 bases, and 8 bases had no gene match. The CDR3 region is CASSPGGTSADTQYF. DNA for the CDR3: TGTGCCAGCAGCCCAGGGGGCACGAGTGCAGATACGCAGTATTTT. Based on the CDR3 plus reference TRBV7-9 and TRBJ2-3, the full variable domain is DTGVSQNPRHKITKRGQNVTFRCDPISEHNRLYWYRQTLGQGPEFLTYFQNEAQLEKSRLLSDRFSAERPKGSFSTLEIQRTEQGDSAMYLCASSPGGTSADTQYFGPGTRLTVL.

The table lists this clone with a few counts. The CDR3 protein is CASSASGTGGRWGHSPLHF. Written as DNA, the CDR3 is TGTGCCAGTAGTGCCTCCGGGACAGGGGGCCGATGGGGTCATTCACCCCTCCACTTT. V usage is TRBV19 and J usage is TRBJ1-6; 12 bases match TRBD1. Germline V gene data show CDR1 as LNHDA and CDR2 as SQIVND (reference sequence). The CDR3 runs 19 residues. J lost 8 bases, V lost 5 bases, and 16 bases had no gene match.

J is TRBJ2-7 and V is TRBV18, with 9 positions matching TRBD1. Germline CDR1 reads KGHSH; CDR2 reads LQKENI. The V gene end was trimmed by 4 bases and the J gene end by 3 bases; junction bases not matched to a gene: 4. This CDR3 has 14 amino acids. CDR3 sequence: CASSQRQGGYEQYF. CDR3 in DNA: TGTGCCAGCTCACAACGACAGGGGGGCTACGAGCAGTACTTC.

The V call is TRBV15, the J call TRBJ1-5, with 10 bases identical to TRBD1. The CDR3 contains 15 residues. Trimming took 3 bases from V and 4 from J; bases not matched to a gene: 3. Germline V lookup: CDR1 LNHNV, CDR2 YYDKDF (reference sequence). This CDR3 reads CATSRGQGRNQPQHF. CDR3 DNA sequence: TGTGCCACCAGCAGGGGACAGGGGCGTAATCAGCCCCAGCATTTT.

The J gene is TRBJ2-7, the V gene TRBV6-6; D is unclear. The germline V gene has CDR1 MNHNY and CDR2 SVGAGI (reference sequence). V lost 2 bases and J 4 bases, leaving 6 bases between the germline ends. CDR3 size: 12 residues. Here the CDR3 reads CASSYGPYEQYF. CDR3 in DNA: TGTGCCAGCAGTTACGGGCCTTACGAGCAGTACTTC.

This rearrangement joins TRBV2 to TRBJ2-1, with D unresolved. V shed 6 bases and J shed 4 bases, with 7 bases lying between them. Germline V lookup: CDR1 SNHLY, CDR2 FYNNEI. This CDR3 is 12 amino acids long. The CDR3 bases are TGTGCCAGCAGCGGAGAGTACAATGAGCAGTTCTTC. Translation: CASSGEYNEQFF. Variable domain in full (rest from reference TRBV2 and TRBJ2-1): EPEVTQTPSHQVTQMGQEVILRCVPISNHLYFYWYRQILGQKVEFLVSFYNNEISEKSEIFDDQFSVERPDGSNFTLKIRSTKLEDSAMYFCASSGEYNEQFFGPGTRLTVL.

This chain connects TRBV5-1 to TRBJ2-7; TRBD1 matches 9 bases. Germline lookup yields CDR1 SGHRS and CDR2 YFSETQ. Trimming cost V 4 bases and J 4 bases; bases outside gene matches: 9. The CDR3 sequence is 15 residues long. The CDR3 loop reads CASSQSRDRVYEQYF. The DNA of the CDR3 is TGCGCCAGCAGCCAGTCCCGGGACAGGGTGTACGAGCAGTACTTC.

This clone appeared a single time. V usage is TRBV10-1 and J usage is TRBJ2-7; either TRBD1 or TRBD2 may fit D (5 bases each). Deletions cut 5 bases from V and 2 bases from J, with 25 bases between. Germline assignment: CDR1 WNHNN and CDR2 SYGVQD (reference sequence). This CDR3 is built from 18 residues. The CDR3: CASSLLIRDRVLTYEQYF. For the CDR3, the DNA is TGCGCCAGCAGTCTCCTCATCCGGGACCGAGTTTTAACCTACGAGCAGTACTTC.

The V and J genes are TRBV30 and TRBJ2-3, with D perhaps matching TRBD1 (5 bases). CDR1 GTSNPN and CDR2 SVGIG come from the germline V gene (reference sequence). V dropped 0 bases and J dropped 1 base, with 8 bases sitting between them. The CDR3 is 14 residues long. CDR3 sequence: CAWSVRGGTDTQYF. CDR3 nucleotide sequence: TGTGCCTGGAGTGTTAGGGGCGGCACAGATACGCAGTATTTT.

V gene TRBV5-1 combines with J gene TRBJ2-1, with D maybe TRBD1 (6 bases). The length of the CDR3 is 15 residues. Germline assignment: CDR1 SGHRS and CDR2 YFSETQ. V was pared by 3 bases and J by 1 base, with 11 bases between. In DNA, the CDR3 is TGCGCCAGCAGCTGGGGGCTGAGGTCCTACAATGAGCAGTTCTTC. Encoded protein: CASSWGLRSYNEQFF.

The chain has TRBV27 and TRBJ1-2; a weak D match, TRBD1 (6 bases). Trimming left V 5 bases short and J 5 bases short, with 15 bases between. This CDR3 is built from 14 residues. The germline V gene encodes CDR1 MNHEY and CDR2 SMNVEV (reference sequence). CDR3: CASSLGGLAYGYTF. CDR3 bases: TGTGCCAGCAGTCTAGGGGGGTTGGCGTATGGCTACACCTTC.

V and J are TRBV6-6 and TRBJ1-6, with 10 nucleotides matching TRBD1. Trimming at V came to 5 bases and at J to 10 bases, leaving 11 bases not matched to a gene. CDR1 is MNHNY, CDR2 SVGAGI, per germline (reference sequence). The CDR3 spans 16 residues. Here the CDR3 reads CASSITPGTGVSPLHF. The CDR3 DNA follows: TGTGCCAGCAGTATCACCCCCGGGACAGGGGTCTCACCCCTCCACTTT.

The CDR3 loop is CASSPDRQGAPSREETQYF. In DNA form, the CDR3 reads TGCGCCAGCAGCCCTGATCGACAGGGGGCGCCTTCGAGAGAAGAGACCCAGTACTTC. The chain joins TRBV5-1 to TRBJ2-5, with 10 bases fitting TRBD1. CDR3 length: 19 amino acids. The junction had 18 bases not matched to a gene; V was cut back by 4 bases and J by 3 bases. The germline V gene has CDR1 SGHRS and CDR2 YFSETQ.

The rearrangement joins TRBV11-2 to TRBJ2-7; a possible D gene is TRBD2 (6 bases). The germline gives CDR1 SGHAT, CDR2 FQNNGV. V dropped 5 bases and J dropped 4 bases, with 18 bases sitting between them. The length of the CDR3 is 15 residues. CDR3 bases: TGTGCCAGCAGCCGTTCAGCTAGCGAGACGTACGAGCAGTACTTC. Amino acid sequence: CASSRSASETYEQYF.

Concerning this clone itself: One junction end does not reproduce the germline sequence, and a read error may be involved. The chain recombines TRBV7-7 with TRBJ2-5, with 8 bases lining up with TRBD2. The CDR3 consists of 15 residues. CDR1 and CDR2 (germline): SSHAT, FNYEAQ (reference sequence). The CDR3: CASIQSGGPEETQYF. The CDR3 DNA is TGTGCTAGCATCCAATCGGGGGGGCCGGAAGAGACCCAGTACTTC.

This clone has just one count. This chain connects TRBV4-1 to TRBJ2-1; 10 bases are a match to TRBD2. Germline CDR1 reads MGHRA; CDR2 reads YSYEKL. The CDR3 runs to 17 residues. Trimming at V came to 2 bases and at J to 8 bases, leaving 12 bases not matched to a gene. CDR3 coding DNA: TGCGCCAGCAGCCAACGTGGTAGCGGGAGGCGGCGCGATGAGCAGTTCTTC. Amino acids: CASSQRGSGRRRDEQFF.

J is TRBJ2-5 and V is TRBV5-1; D is undetermined. Trimming took off 1 base at V and 5 bases at J, with 12 bases between the two ends. Germline CDR1 and CDR2: SGHRS and YFSETQ. This CDR3 contains 14 residues. CDR3 DNA sequence: TGCGCCAGCAGCTTGTCGGTTTTCGCGGAGACCCAGTACTTC. Translation gives CASSLSVFAETQYF.

This chain connects TRBV18 to TRBJ1-3, with 9 bases matching TRBD1. V lost 4 bases, J lost 2 bases, and 12 bases stayed unmatched. CDR1 is KGHSH and CDR2 is LQKENI in the germline V gene. The CDR3 consists of 18 residues. Here the CDR3 DNA reads TGTGCCAGCTCACTATACTCCGGACAGGGGTTCACTGGAAACACCATATATTTT. Translating gives CASSLYSGQGFTGNTIYF.

The chain combines TRBV19 with TRBJ1-5; D remains ambiguous. Germline values: CDR1 LNHDA, CDR2 SQIVND (reference sequence). V was pared by 10 bases and J by 5 bases, with 12 bases between. CDR3 size: 12 residues. The CDR3 here is CATGGPYQPQHF. The CDR3, as DNA: TGTGCCACGGGCGGCCCGTATCAGCCCCAGCATTTT.